This T cell receptor beta chain appears in the sequencing data of a study of T cell responses to AZD1222 COVID-19 vaccine. The CDR3 covers 14 residues. V was clipped by 3 bases and J by 10 bases, with 17 bases between them. CDR1 and CDR2 (germline): SGHTA, FQGNSA. TCRdb keeps only in-frame clones here, not all; method: immunoSEQ multiplex PCR. The table lists roughly 97,000 clones, approximately 89% of them singletons. Findings and limits, study-wide: It was only after the peak T cell response that any repertoires were sampled. Seropositive status at baseline applied to only a handful of AZD1222 recipients. Regions 160-218 and 743-854 dominated among vaccine-associated CD4 TCRs spanning spike. Donors in the cohort were predominantly white British and more often female, and clonal diversity was possibly underestimated.

A remark on this clone: What it binds is unknown.

The source is an adult in good health. The chain uses TRBV7-2 and TRBJ2-3; no definite D call. The sequences come from peripheral blood, collected on day 0 of AZD1222 vaccination. CDR3 loop: CASSFFGVSGAQYF. As DNA, the CDR3 is TGTGCCAGCAGCTTCTTTGGGGTTTCTGGGGCGCAGTATTTT. The full variable domain, in which reference TRBV7-2 and TRBJ2-3 provide the parts outside the CDR3, is GAGVSQSPSNKVTEKGKDVELRCDPISGHTALYWYRQSLGQGLEFLIYFQGNSAPDKSGLPSDRFSAERTGGSVSTLTIQRTQQEDSAVYLCASSFFGVSGAQYFGPGTRLTVL.